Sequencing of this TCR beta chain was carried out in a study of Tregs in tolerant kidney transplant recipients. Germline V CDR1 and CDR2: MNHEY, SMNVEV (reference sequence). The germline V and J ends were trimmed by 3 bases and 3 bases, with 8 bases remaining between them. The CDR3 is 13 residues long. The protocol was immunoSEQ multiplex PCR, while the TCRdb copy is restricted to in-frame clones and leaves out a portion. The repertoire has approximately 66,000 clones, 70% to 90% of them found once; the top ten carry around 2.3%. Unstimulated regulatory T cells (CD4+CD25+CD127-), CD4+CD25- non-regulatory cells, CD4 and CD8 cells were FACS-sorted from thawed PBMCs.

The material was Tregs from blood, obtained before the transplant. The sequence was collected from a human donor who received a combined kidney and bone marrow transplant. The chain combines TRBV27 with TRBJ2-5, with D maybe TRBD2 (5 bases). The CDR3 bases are TGTGCCAGCAGTTTGTCGAGGGAAGAGACCCAGTACTTC. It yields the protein CASSLSREETQYF.